This T cell receptor beta chain was obtained from a study of T cells after yellow fever vaccination. Trimming removed 4 bases from V and 2 bases from J; junction bases left unmatched: 10. This CDR3 has 17 residues. CDR1 and CDR2 from the germline V gene are SGHTA and FQGNSA. This clonotype was seen at least ten times. Each CDR3 protein gets one entry after TCRdb re-called the 5' RACE reads with MiXCR. The profile shows approximately 330,000 distinct CDR3 sequences, approximately 4% of them singletons. The receptor was derived from a man between 18 and 35 years old who received the YFV17D yellow fever vaccine. This chain links TRBV7-2 with TRBJ2-3, with TRBD2 identical over 9 bases. The input for sequencing was PBMCs, taken 5 days after the yellow fever booster vaccination. For the CDR3, the DNA is TGTGCCAGCAGCTCGCAGGCAGCGGGGGGCCCCACAGATACGCAGTATTTT. Translation gives CASSSQAAGGPTDTQYF.